These 28 T cell receptor beta chains were all obtained from the same sample, sequenced in a study of cytomegalovirus exposure and HLA in healthy donors. Vbeta (60) and Jbeta (13) primers were used in the PCR. Only in-frame clones appear in the TCRdb table, and some are missing; sequencing was by immunoSEQ multiplex PCR. The sample contains 120,000 or so clones, roughly two thirds of which appear only once. Sequenced material: PBMCs. The receptors were gathered from a man aged 25-45 years in good health and CMV-seropositive.

This clone turned up a few times. This rearrangement joins TRBV6-1 to TRBJ1-5; D call uncertain. Trimming took off 0 bases at V and 7 bases at J, with 13 bases between the two ends. The CDR3 loop spans 15 amino acids. Germline assignment: CDR1 MNHNS and CDR2 SASEGT. CDR3 protein: CASSEAGKGGQPQHF. The CDR3 DNA follows: TGTGCCAGCAGTGAAGCGGGAAAGGGAGGGCAGCCCCAGCATTTT.

V usage is TRBV5-1 and J usage is TRBJ2-7; 8 nucleotides match TRBD2. This CDR3 has 14 residues. Germline trimming cut 4 bases from V and 6 bases from J; bases unmatched to any gene: 9. Germline V gene lookup returns CDR1 SGHRS and CDR2 YFSETQ. CDR3 DNA: TGCGCCAGCAGCCCGCAGCGGGAGTACCTCGAGCAGTACTTC. This gives the protein CASSPQREYLEQYF.

The CDR3 protein is CASSEMGVGREQYF. CDR3 nucleotides: TGTGCCAGCAGTGAAATGGGAGTAGGACGCGAGCAGTACTTC. V is TRBV2 and J is TRBJ2-7, with a weak D call TRBD2 (5 bases). This CDR3 is 14 amino acids long. V gave up 2 bases and J gave up 6 bases, with 14 bases separating them. From germline, CDR1 is SNHLY and CDR2 FYNNEI.

This chain uses TRBV30 with TRBJ2-5, with a possible D match to TRBD1 (5 bases). Germline V gene lookup returns CDR1 GTSNPN and CDR2 SVGIG (reference sequence). The CDR3 contains 13 residues. V was shortened by 5 bases and J by 2 bases, with 12 bases between the two germline ends. CDR3 DNA: TGTGCCTGGGGAGTAGGGGATCAAGAGACCCAGTACTTC. Translating gives CAWGVGDQETQYF.

V is TRBV30 and J is TRBJ2-3, with 7 bases that match TRBD2. Per germline, CDR1 GTSNPN and CDR2 SVGIG (reference sequence). Unmatched junction bases numbered 16, after V lost 8 bases and J lost 2 bases. This CDR3 has 16 amino acids. This CDR3 reads CAGASGYFQITDTQYF. DNA of the CDR3: TGTGCCGGGGCTAGCGGATACTTCCAGATCACAGATACGCAGTATTTT.

This rearrangement joins TRBV28 to TRBJ2-7, with 10 positions matching TRBD2. After removal of 7 bases from V and 4 bases from J, the junction contained 10 bases not matched to a gene. CDR1 is MDHEN, CDR2 SYDVKM, per germline. The CDR3 spans 15 residues. The CDR3 sequence: CASNPAGGPVYEQYF. The CDR3 DNA reads TGTGCCAGCAACCCAGCGGGAGGGCCCGTTTACGAGCAGTACTTC.

The genes are TRBV28 and TRBJ2-1; D is perhaps TRBD2 (6 bases). V was pared by 6 bases and J by 4 bases, with 19 bases between. CDR3 length equals 16 residues. From germline, CDR1 is MDHEN and CDR2 SYDVKM. DNA for the CDR3: TGTGCCAGCAGGTACCACGTAGCGGATCAGTACAATGAGCAGTTCTTC. This translates into CASRYHVADQYNEQFF.

The genes are TRBV5-1 and TRBJ1-1, with unresolved D. V was pared by 4 bases and J by 4 bases, with 14 bases between. The germline V gene encodes CDR1 SGHRS and CDR2 YFSETQ. The CDR3 has 14 residues. This CDR3 reads CASSPTGGSTEAFF. The CDR3 bases are TGCGCCAGCAGCCCCACGGGAGGGAGCACTGAAGCTTTCTTT.

This clone was seen a single time. CDR3 amino acids: CASSSVAGKSYEQYF. CDR3 DNA: TGTGCCAGCAGCAGCGTAGCGGGAAAGTCTTACGAGCAGTACTTC. The chain has TRBV7-9 and TRBJ2-7; 8 positions agree with TRBD2. V was pared by 5 bases and J by 4 bases, with 10 bases of the junction left unmatched. The CDR3 extends over 15 amino acids. Germline V CDR1 and CDR2: SEHNR, FQNEAQ (reference sequence). The full variable domain, with the rest looked up from reference TRBV7-9 and TRBJ2-7, is DTGVSQNPRHKITKRGQNVTFRCDPISEHNRLYWYRQTLGQGPEFLTYFQNEAQLEKSRLLSDRFSAERPKGSFSTLEIQRTEQGDSAMYLCASSSVAGKSYEQYFGPGTRLTVT.

The rearrangement uses TRBV28 and TRBJ1-5; TRBD1 might be the D (5 bases). Germline CDR1 reads MDHEN; CDR2 reads SYDVKM. Trimming left V 5 bases short and J 4 bases short, with 15 bases between. This CDR3 has 15 residues. The CDR3 nucleotides read TGTGCCAGCAGTCGCCTCCAGGGAGGTAATCAGCCCCAGCATTTT. This sequence encodes CASSRLQGGNQPQHF. Full variable domain (rest looked up from reference TRBV28 and TRBJ1-5): DVKVTQSSRYLVKRTGEKVFLECVQDMDHENMFWYRQDPGLGLRLIYFSYDVKMKEKGDIPEGYSVSREKKERFSLILESASTNQTSMYLCASSRLQGGNQPQHFGDGTRLSIL.

The rearrangement joins TRBV4-2 to TRBJ2-3; D possibly corresponds to TRBD2 (6 bases). V lost 4 bases, J lost 0 bases, and 11 bases lay in between. Germline lookup yields CDR1 LGHNA and CDR2 YNFKEQ. The CDR3 is 15 amino acids. The CDR3 coding sequence is TGTGCCAGCAGCCCTTCCGGGGGAAGCACAGATACGCAGTATTTT. Translating it yields CASSPSGGSTDTQYF.

The sample holds one count of this clone. This chain connects TRBV18 to TRBJ1-2, with a possible D match to TRBD1 (6 bases). Per germline, CDR1 KGHSH and CDR2 LQKENI. The CDR3 spans 15 residues. Between the trimmed V and J ends, which lost 3 bases and 6 bases, there was a span of 17 bases. The CDR3 sequence: CASSPRQVEANGYTF. The CDR3 DNA reads as TGTGCCAGCTCACCCCGACAGGTAGAGGCCAATGGCTACACCTTC.

The chain recombines TRBV28 with TRBJ2-5, with 8 bases matching TRBD1. J gave up 3 bases and V 2 bases, and 8 bases lay outside the gene matches. CDR1 MDHEN and CDR2 SYDVKM come from the germline V gene. CDR3 length: 16 amino acids. For the CDR3, the DNA is TGTGCCAGCAGTTTACGGACAGGGCTAAGGGAAGAGACCCAGTACTTC. Its protein product is CASSLRTGLREETQYF.

This clone was recorded only once. The chain recombines TRBV14 with TRBJ2-3; the D gene is possibly TRBD1 (6 bases). Deletions cut 1 base from V and 2 bases from J, with 16 bases between. The CDR3 sequence is 17 residues long. CDR1 SGHDN and CDR2 FVKESK come from the germline V gene. The CDR3: CASSQGYRDIPTDTQYF. Here the CDR3 DNA reads TGTGCCAGCAGCCAAGGGTACCGGGACATTCCCACAGATACGCAGTATTTT.

The chain couples TRBV6-5 to TRBJ1-1; D might be TRBD1 (5 bases). The V end lost 7 bases, the J end lost 4 bases, and 19 bases lay between the germline ends. The CDR3 is made up of 15 amino acids. Germline-derived CDR1 and CDR2 are MNHEY and SVGAGI. CDR3 sequence (DNA): TGTGCCAGCACTACCATGACAGCCATGGGCACTGAAGCTTTCTTT. Encoded protein: CASTTMTAMGTEAFF.

The V call is TRBV2, the J call TRBJ2-1; D not certain. Germline loops: CDR1 SNHLY, CDR2 FYNNEI. The CDR3 contains 14 residues. The V end was cut by 6 bases, the J end by 4 bases, with 13 bases between. The CDR3 DNA sequence: TGTGCCAGCAGCGAAACCGTGCTATACAATGAGCAGTTCTTC. Translated: CASSETVLYNEQFF.

The chain has TRBV10-3 and TRBJ1-5; the match to TRBD1 covers 7 bases. The CDR3 has 18 amino acids. V dropped 0 bases and J dropped 3; count of bases not matched to a gene: 11. Germline-derived CDR1 and CDR2 are ENHRY and SYGVKD. The DNA of the CDR3 is TGTGCCATCAGTGAGTCTGTATTCCCGGGACAGAACAATCAGCCCCAGCATTTT. The encoded protein is CAISESVFPGQNNQPQHF.

The CDR3 coding sequence is TGTGCCAGCAGTGTGACCAGGGTTTACGAGCAGTACTTC. This encodes CASSVTRVYEQYF. The rearrangement links TRBV6-1 to TRBJ2-7, with a possible D match to TRBD1 (5 bases). The CDR3 extends over 13 amino acids. The V gene lost 4 bases and the J gene lost 4 bases, with 11 bases spanning the gap. In germline, CDR1 is MNHNS, CDR2 SASEGT.

The rearrangement links TRBV10-2 to TRBJ2-3, with TRBD2 matching 10 bases. This CDR3 has 16 amino acids. In germline, CDR1 is WSHSY, CDR2 SAAADI. The J segment lost 2 bases and the V segment lost 7 bases, leaving 9 bases of the junction unmatched. CDR3 amino acids: CASTEGSGGYTDTQYF. The CDR3 nucleotides read TGCGCCAGCACCGAGGGTAGCGGGGGGTACACAGATACGCAGTATTTT.

This clone was seen just once. The CDR3 protein is CASSISGREDTQYF. CDR3 in DNA: TGCGCCAGCAGCATTAGCGGGAGGGAAGATACGCAGTATTTT. The chain has TRBV5-1 and TRBJ2-3, with 11 positions matching TRBD2. The J segment lost 5 bases and the V segment lost 4 bases, leaving 3 bases of the junction unmatched. This CDR3 has 14 residues. Germline V gives CDR1 SGHRS, CDR2 YFSETQ. Drawing the rest from reference TRBV5-1 and TRBJ2-3, the complete variable domain is KAGVTQTPRYLIKTRGQQVTLSCSPISGHRSVSWYQQTPGQGLQFLFEYFSETQRNKGNFPGRFSGRQFSNSRSEMNVSTLELGDSALYLCASSISGREDTQYFGPGTRLTVL.

The J gene is TRBJ2-7, the V gene TRBV9; 7 nucleotides line up with TRBD2. V lost 3 bases to trimming and J lost 3 bases; unmatched junction nucleotides: 9. Germline assignment: CDR1 SGDLS and CDR2 YYNGEE. The CDR3 is made up of 15 amino acids. CDR3 nucleotide sequence: TGTGCCAGCAGCGGAGACCGGGCGGGAGACTACGAGCAGTACTTC. Protein sequence: CASSGDRAGDYEQYF.

A note on this clone: Other DNA sequences in the sample encode the same CDR3. The chain recombines TRBV5-1 with TRBJ2-1, with 9 bases that match TRBD2. The CDR3 consists of 15 residues. Germline trimming cut 0 bases from V and 4 bases from J; bases unmatched to any gene: 2. Germline CDR1 reads SGHRS; CDR2 reads YFSETQ. CDR3 in amino acids: CASSLGTSEYNEQFF. The CDR3 DNA reads as TGCGCCAGCAGCTTGGGGACTAGCGAATACAATGAGCAGTTCTTC. Together with reference TRBV5-1 and TRBJ2-1, the CDR3 gives the full variable domain: KAGVTQTPRYLIKTRGQQVTLSCSPISGHRSVSWYQQTPGQGLQFLFEYFSETQRNKGNFPGRFSGRQFSNSRSEMNVSTLELGDSALYLCASSLGTSEYNEQFFGPGTRLTVL.

A single count supports this clone. A junction boundary mismatches the germline segment, possibly from a read error. The V call is TRBV7-9, the J call TRBJ1-1, with 7 bases lining up with TRBD1. CDR3 size: 15 residues. Germline V gene data show CDR1 as SEHNR and CDR2 as FQNEAQ (reference sequence). DNA of the CDR3: TGTTCCAGCAGCTCCACAGGGGTGCGGGCGACTGAAGCTTTCTTT. Protein: CSSSSTGVRATEAFF.

A single count supports this clone. The chain uses TRBV5-6 and TRBJ1-5; D is possibly TRBD1 (5 bases). CDR1 and CDR2 (germline): SGHDT, YYEEEE. The V gene lost 6 bases and the J gene lost 7 bases, with 14 bases spanning the gap. The CDR3 contains 13 residues. CDR3 sequence (DNA): TGTGCCAGCAAATCGGGGGGTTGGCAGCCCCAGCATTTT. This codes for CASKSGGWQPQHF.

This chain joins TRBV6-6 and TRBJ1-1; possible D gene TRBD1, 6 bases. CDR1 is MNHNY, CDR2 SVGAGI, per germline (reference sequence). This CDR3 spans 16 amino acids. V lost 5 bases to trimming and J lost 0 bases, with 16 bases between them. CDR3 in DNA: TGTGCCAGCAGTCCGAGGGGGGGTATCATGAACACTGAAGCTTTCTTT. It translates to CASSPRGGIMNTEAFF.

The chain couples TRBV6-5 to TRBJ1-6, with 9 positions matching TRBD1. CDR3 length: 15 residues. J lost 7 bases, V lost 5 bases, and 6 bases had no gene match. Germline CDR1 MNHEY, CDR2 SVGAGI. The CDR3 region has the DNA TGTGCCAGCAGTACAACAGGGGGCATGAATTCACCCCTCCACTTT. Amino acids: CASSTTGGMNSPLHF.

This chain uses TRBV6-1 with TRBJ2-7; possibly TRBD2 for D (5 bases). Germline CDR1 reads MNHNS; CDR2 reads SASEGT. With 2 bases removed from V and 5 bases from J, the gap between germline ends came to 10 bases. The CDR3 totals 13 residues. The CDR3 DNA reads as TGTGCCAGCAGTGAATCGGGGAGCAACGAGCAGTACTTC. Translating gives CASSESGSNEQYF.

The CDR3 DNA sequence: TGTGCCAGCAGTGTCGGCTGGGGGCCCTACGAGCAGTACTTC. The encoded protein is CASSVGWGPYEQYF. The chain has TRBV6-1 and TRBJ2-7; a possible D gene is TRBD1 (6 bases). The CDR3 runs to 14 residues. The germline V gene has CDR1 MNHNS and CDR2 SASEGT. Trimming cost V 4 bases and J 2 bases, with 12 bases left between them.